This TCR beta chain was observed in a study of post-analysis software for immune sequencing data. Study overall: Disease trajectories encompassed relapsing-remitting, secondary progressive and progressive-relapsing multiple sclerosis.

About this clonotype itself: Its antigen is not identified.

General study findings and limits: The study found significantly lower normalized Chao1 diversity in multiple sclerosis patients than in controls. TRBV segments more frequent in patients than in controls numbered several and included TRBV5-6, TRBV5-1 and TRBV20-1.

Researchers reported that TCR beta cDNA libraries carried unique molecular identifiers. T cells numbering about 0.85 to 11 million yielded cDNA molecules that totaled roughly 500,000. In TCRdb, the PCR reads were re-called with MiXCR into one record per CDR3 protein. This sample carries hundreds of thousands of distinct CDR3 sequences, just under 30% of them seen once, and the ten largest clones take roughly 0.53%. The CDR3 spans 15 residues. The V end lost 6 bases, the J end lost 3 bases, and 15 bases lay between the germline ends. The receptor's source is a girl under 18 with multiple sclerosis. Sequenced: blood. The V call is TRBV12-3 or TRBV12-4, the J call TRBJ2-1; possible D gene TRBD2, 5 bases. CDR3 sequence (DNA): TGTGCCAGCAGGGGAGTGAGAGTTTACTACAATGAGCAGTTCTTC. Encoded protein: CASRGVRVYYNEQFF.